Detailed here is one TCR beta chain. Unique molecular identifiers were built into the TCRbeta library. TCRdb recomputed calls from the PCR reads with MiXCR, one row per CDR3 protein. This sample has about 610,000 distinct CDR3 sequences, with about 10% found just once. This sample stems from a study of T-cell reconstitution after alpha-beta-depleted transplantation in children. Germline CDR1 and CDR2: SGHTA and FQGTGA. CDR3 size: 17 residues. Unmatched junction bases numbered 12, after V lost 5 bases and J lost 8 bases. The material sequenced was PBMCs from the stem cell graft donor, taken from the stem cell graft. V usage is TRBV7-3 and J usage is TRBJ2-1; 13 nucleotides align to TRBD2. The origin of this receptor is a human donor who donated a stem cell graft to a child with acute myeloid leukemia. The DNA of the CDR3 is TGTGCCAGCAGCCCCTCCCCGACTAGCGGGAGGTTAGATGAGCAGTTCTTC. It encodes CASSPSPTSGRLDEQFF.